This paragraph reports one T cell receptor (beta chain). Antigen unknown. This record belongs to a study of lymphopenia after photon versus proton radiotherapy. The study, taken as a whole, reports: Under photons, naive T cells and diversity fell while effector/memory populations rose.

Profiling relied on immunoSEQ multiplex PCR, and the TCRdb table lists in-frame clones only, not all of them. The sample comprises some 70,000 clones, 75% to 90% of which are singletons, and approximately 11% rests with the top ten. Germline loops: CDR1 GTSNPN, CDR2 SVGIG (reference sequence). The CDR3 totals 18 residues. The V end was cut by 0 bases, the J end by 0 bases, with 18 bases between. The chain carries TRBV30 and TRBJ2-1, with D tentatively TRBD2 (6 bases). This receptor was obtained from a man at least 80 years old with esophageal cancer. Material: peripheral blood, obtained from a patient treated with proton-based radiotherapy. The CDR3 coding sequence is TGTGCCTGGAGTGTCCTTTTTGCGGACTACATCTCCTACAATGAGCAGTTCTTC. It yields the protein CAWSVLFADYISYNEQFF.